Shown below are 9 T cell receptor beta chains from a single sample sequenced in a study of CD8 T cells in ankylosing spondylitis. Each CDR3 protein gets one entry after TCRdb re-called the 5' RACE reads with MiXCR. Of fewer than 250,000 distinct CDR3 sequences in the sample, about 30% were seen once. Sequencing was carried out using blood, either unsorted or a sorted T cell fraction (not recorded which). These receptors originate from a male donor with ankylosing spondylitis or in good health (not recorded which).

The chain couples TRBV3-1 to TRBJ2-2; no definite D call. Deletions cut 4 bases from V and 7 bases from J, with 16 bases between. Germline lookup yields CDR1 LGHDT and CDR2 YNNKEL (reference sequence). This CDR3 is built from 15 residues. DNA of the CDR3: TGTGCCAGCAGCCCGCAAGCTGGGATTGTCGGGGAGCTGTTTTTT. Amino acids: CASSPQAGIVGELFF.

V is TRBV7-2 and J is TRBJ2-5; no clear D gene. CDR3 length: 14 residues. Trimming removed 5 bases from V and 5 bases from J, with 15 bases in between. Germline V gene data show CDR1 as SGHTA and CDR2 as FQGNSA. In DNA, the CDR3 is TGTGCCAGCAGCCCATCTGTAATGAGTGAGACCCAGTACTTC. This sequence encodes CASSPSVMSETQYF.

Only a few counts were recorded for this clonotype. V and J are TRBV5-6 and TRBJ2-7; TRBD2 might be the D (6 bases). V gave up 2 bases and J gave up 6 bases, with 9 bases separating them. The CDR3 is made up of 12 amino acids. The germline V gene encodes CDR1 SGHDT and CDR2 YYEEEE. CDR3 in amino acids: CASSFVAAEQYF. CDR3 bases: TGTGCCAGCAGCTTTGTAGCGGCCGAGCAGTACTTC.

The chain recombines TRBV29-1 with TRBJ2-3; a weak D match, TRBD2 (6 bases). Deletions cut 3 bases from V and 2 bases from J, with 12 bases between. This CDR3 comprises 14 residues. Germline V gene lookup returns CDR1 SQVTM and CDR2 ANQGSEA. The CDR3 DNA follows: TGCAGCGTTGAGGCGGGGCGGACCACAGATACGCAGTATTTT. Amino acid sequence: CSVEAGRTTDTQYF.

The chain links TRBV6-2 or TRBV6-3 to TRBJ1-1, with D unclear. Trimming took off 2 bases at V and 2 bases at J, with 6 bases between the two ends. CDR1 and CDR2 from the germline V gene are MNHEY and SVGEGT. CDR3 size: 13 residues. This CDR3 reads CASSYAHNTEAFF. The CDR3 nucleotides are TGTGCCAGCAGTTACGCACATAACACTGAAGCTTTCTTT.

This sequence joins TRBV7-9 and TRBJ2-3, with a tentative D call TRBD1 (6 bases). Germline V gives CDR1 SEHNR, CDR2 FQNEAQ (reference sequence). This CDR3 comprises 13 residues. Trimming removed 5 bases from V and 4 bases from J, with 10 bases in between. The CDR3 protein is CASSMTGADTQYF. For the CDR3, the DNA is TGTGCCAGCAGCATGACAGGTGCAGATACGCAGTATTTT.

This clonotype was detected a few times. The chain uses TRBV12-3 or TRBV12-4 and TRBJ2-1; 8 nucleotides line up with TRBD1. This CDR3 region has 14 residues. V lost 6 bases, J lost 7 bases, and 8 bases stayed unmatched. The chain's CDR3 is CASSAGQVRNEQFF. CDR3 sequence (DNA): TGTGCCAGCAGCGCGGGACAGGTTAGGAATGAGCAGTTCTTC.

The sample holds a few counts of this clonotype. The chain carries TRBV15 and TRBJ1-2; D remains unclear. This CDR3 has 14 amino acids. Trimming left V 0 bases short and J 4 bases short, with 9 bases between. The germline CDR1 and CDR2 sequences are LNHNV and YYDKDF (reference sequence). This CDR3 is CATSREDGLYGYTF. The CDR3 nucleotides are TGTGCCACCAGCAGAGAGGACGGCCTCTATGGCTACACCTTC.

V is TRBV20-1 and J is TRBJ2-3; D perhaps matches TRBD1 (7 bases). Germline CDR1 is DFQATT and CDR2 is SNEGSKA (reference sequence). V lost 2 bases and J 1 base, leaving 13 bases between the germline ends. This CDR3 has 15 residues. The CDR3 spells CSARLTRGGTDTQYF. CDR3 nucleotide sequence: TGCAGTGCTAGACTAACCAGGGGGGGCACAGATACGCAGTATTTT.